One T cell receptor beta chain is described in this entry. Its cognate antigen is unknown. The healthy adult donors were HIV-negative and reported no recent acute infections or vaccinations. Into CD45RA+ naive and CD45RA-negative memory subsets, the CD4+ cells were split. CDR1 is SGDLS, CDR2 YYNGEE, per germline. The trim removed 3 bases at V and 2 bases at J, leaving 18 bases unmatched. The CDR3 contains 19 residues. This sample was included in a study of shared clonotypes between healthy human individuals. As for the study in general: Samples came from two female and a few male donors aged 18 to 49. Findings of the study overall: Sampling covered blood only; tissue repertoires likely differ.

The data were produced by immunoSEQ multiplex PCR, yet TCRdb's version contains in-frame clones alone and is incomplete. There are millions of clones in the sample; about 92% occur only once, and 0.35% to 0.45% lies in the top ten. The chain couples TRBV9 to TRBJ2-3, with 7 positions matching TRBD2. The clonotype comes from a man aged 18 to 29 in good health. Some clones in this sample may be carry-over from other donors' samples. The sequencing sample was made of naive CD4+ T cells from PBMCs. As for subset: CD45RA+ positively selected. The CDR3, as DNA: TGTGCCAGCAGCGCGGGGCCCTATGGGCTAGCGGCTCTCACAGATACGCAGTATTTT. Its translation is CASSAGPYGLAALTDTQYF.